This T cell receptor (beta chain) came from a study of graft-versus-host responses after intestinal transplantation. Study at large: Multivisceral, liver-intestinal, or isolated intestinal grafts went to recipients. Every one of the recipients received anti-thymocyte globulin induction and afterwards took tacrolimus and steroids for roughly three years. Regarding the study as a whole: Across patients carrying graft-donor T cell macrochimerism, allografts held high graft-versus-host to host-versus-graft clonal ratios.

Trimming pared 2 bases from V and 3 bases from J, leaving 16 bases between. CDR3 length: 16 amino acids. Germline CDR1 is MNHEY and CDR2 is SMNVEV (reference sequence). Remarks on this clone: Its antigen is not known.

Sequencing used immunoSEQ multiplex PCR; TCRdb keeps in-frame clones, though not all of them. The table lists several thousand clones, 72% of them singletons. The gene calls are TRBV27 and TRBJ1-1; no clear D gene. The specimen comprised PBMCs, sampled 540 to 550 days after intestinal transplant. This TCR came from a human patient who received an intestinal transplant, so some T cells may come from the graft donor. CDR3 sequence: CASSLIKDRMDTEAFF. Here the CDR3 DNA reads TGTGCCAGCAGTTTAATTAAGGACCGGATGGACACTGAAGCTTTCTTT.